The 21 T cell receptor beta chains in this list originate from one sample, sequenced in a study of T-cell memory formation after mild COVID-19. TCRdb reprocessed the 5' RACE reads via MiXCR and lists one record per CDR3 protein. The table shows about 130,000 distinct CDR3 sequences, with over 15% occurring only once. Sequenced sample: PBMCs or a T cell subset sorted from them (not recorded which). All receptors derive from a man younger than 35 who had mild COVID-19 (a few samples of this study predate the infection). Cell type and time point are not known.

The V call is TRBV7-8, the J call TRBJ2-1; 15 nucleotides line up with TRBD2. Germline V gives CDR1 SGHVS, CDR2 FQNEAQ. The trim removed 4 bases at V and 8 bases at J, leaving 3 bases unmatched. The CDR3 length is 15 residues. The CDR3 DNA sequence: TGTGCCAGCAGCTCAAGGACTAGCGGGGGGGATGAGCAGTTCTTC. The encoded protein is CASSSRTSGGDEQFF.

The chain is built from TRBV5-1 and TRBJ2-5, with D unresolved. With 5 bases removed from V and 0 bases from J, the gap between germline ends came to 5 bases. Germline V gene lookup returns CDR1 SGHRS and CDR2 YFSETQ. The CDR3 sequence is 12 residues long. The chain's CDR3 is CASRAYQETQYF. Written as DNA, the CDR3 is TGCGCCAGCAGAGCCTACCAAGAGACCCAGTACTTC.

This clonotype was seen more than once but under ten times. The chain employs TRBV5-6 and TRBJ2-3; the D is unclear. Trimming removed 1 base at V and 8 bases at J, with 11 bases between. Looked up from germline, CDR1 is SGHDT and CDR2 is YYEEEE. This CDR3 contains 13 residues. CDR3 in DNA: TGTGCCAGCAGCTTGACCAGGTCGGGTACGCAGTATTTT. It codes for CASSLTRSGTQYF.

This clonotype turned up a few times. V and J are TRBV11-2 and TRBJ2-3; possibly TRBD1 for D (6 bases). CDR1 SGHAT and CDR2 FQNNGV come from the germline V gene. Trimming shortened V by 5 bases and J by 0 bases, and 9 bases separated the two germline ends. The CDR3 extends over 14 amino acids. In DNA, the CDR3 is TGTGCCAGCAGCCCAACAGGGAGCACAGATACGCAGTATTTT. Residues: CASSPTGSTDTQYF.

This chain uses TRBV15 with TRBJ2-1, with D maybe TRBD2 (5 bases). Per the germline V gene, CDR1 is LNHNV and CDR2 is YYDKDF (reference sequence). Trimming removed 8 bases from V and 4 bases from J, with 15 bases in between. The CDR3 extends over 14 amino acids. The chain's CDR3 is CATSLGGGYNEQFF. CDR3 in DNA: TGTGCCACCTCACTCGGCGGAGGATACAATGAGCAGTTCTTC.

This clonotype was seen at least ten times. The chain has TRBV20-1 and TRBJ2-5, with D possibly called TRBD1 or TRBD2 (5 bases each). V was shortened by 4 bases and J by 1 base, with 16 bases between the two germline ends. Germline V gives CDR1 DFQATT, CDR2 SNEGSKA (reference sequence). There are 15 residues in the CDR3. In DNA, the CDR3 is TGCAGTGCTAACCTGGGGTGGGGGATCCAAGAGACCCAGTACTTC. Protein: CSANLGWGIQETQYF.

The chain recombines TRBV7-2 with TRBJ2-1; TRBD2 agrees at 11 bases. After removal of 5 bases from V and 9 bases from J, the junction contained 12 bases not matched to a gene. Germline CDR1 reads SGHTA; CDR2 reads FQGNSA. The CDR3 sequence is 16 residues long. This CDR3 reads CASSKGYSGGAPEQFF. The CDR3 DNA is TGTGCCAGCAGCAAAGGCTATAGCGGGGGGGCCCCTGAGCAGTTCTTC.

The chain combines TRBV7-9 with TRBJ1-6; 10 nucleotides align to TRBD1. CDR1 SEHNR and CDR2 FQNEAQ come from the germline V gene (reference sequence). The CDR3 totals 16 residues. The V gene end was trimmed by 5 bases and the J gene end by 7 bases; junction bases not matched to a gene: 8. CDR3 nucleotide sequence: TGTGCCAGCAGCCTGGGGGACAGGGGTTACAATTCACCCCTCCACTTT. Amino acids: CASSLGDRGYNSPLHF.

The chain carries TRBV3-1 and TRBJ2-5; TRBD2 is a possible D gene (5 bases). The V gene's germline CDR1 is LGHDT and CDR2 YNNKEL (reference sequence). This CDR3 has 16 residues. V lost 0 bases and J lost 5, with 16 bases in between. DNA of the CDR3: TGTGCCAGCAGCCAAGATCTGGCCCTAGCTGCGGAGACCCAGTACTTC. Amino acids: CASSQDLALAAETQYF.

This clonotype was found a few times. The V and J genes are TRBV9 and TRBJ2-3, with 8 positions matching TRBD1. This CDR3 spans 15 amino acids. CDR1 is SGDLS and CDR2 is YYNGEE in the germline V gene. V gave up 6 bases and J gave up 3 bases; unmatched junction bases: 9. The CDR3 reads CASTIRGQDTDTQYF. The DNA for the CDR3 is TGTGCCAGCACCATCAGGGGACAGGATACAGATACGCAGTATTTT.

This chain connects TRBV12-3 or TRBV12-4 to TRBJ1-1; unclear D gene. This CDR3 is 13 amino acids long. V was pared by 7 bases and J by 5 bases, with 14 bases between. CDR3 sequence: CASIASRRTEAFF. The CDR3 bases are TGTGCCAGCATCGCGAGCAGGCGAACTGAAGCTTTCTTT.

This clonotype has just a few counts. V usage is TRBV4-2 and J usage is TRBJ2-3; TRBD1 agrees at 12 bases. The J segment lost 3 bases and the V segment lost 1 base, leaving 2 bases of the junction unmatched. Germline-derived CDR1 and CDR2 are LGHNA and YNFKEQ. The CDR3 has 16 residues. The CDR3 nucleotides read TGTGCCAGCAGCCAAGGGGACAGGGGGCGGACAGATACGCAGTATTTT. Amino acids: CASSQGDRGRTDTQYF.

This clonotype turned up a few times. As DNA, the CDR3 is TGTGCCAGCTCACCATCGCAGGGGGACTCGCGACGCGAGCAGTACTTC. Encoded protein: CASSPSQGDSRREQYF. This sequence joins TRBV18 and TRBJ2-7, with D possibly TRBD1 on 7 matching bases. CDR3 length: 16 amino acids. V lost 2 bases, J lost 6 bases, and 20 bases lay in between. The V gene's germline CDR1 is KGHSH and CDR2 LQKENI.

This clonotype was observed a handful of times. The chain combines TRBV4-1 with TRBJ2-5; the D gene could be TRBD1 or TRBD2 (5 bases each). V shed 1 base and J shed 1 base, with 10 bases lying between them. This CDR3 spans 15 amino acids. The germline gives CDR1 MGHRA, CDR2 YSYEKL. The CDR3 loop reads CASSQGGVSQETQYF. The CDR3 coding sequence is TGCGCCAGCAGCCAAGGAGGGGTCAGCCAAGAGACCCAGTACTTC.

This clonotype has a handful of counts. The chain employs TRBV20-1 and TRBJ1-6; 10 bases match TRBD1. This CDR3 is 15 amino acids long. Germline CDR1 and CDR2: DFQATT and SNEGSKA (reference sequence). J gave up 9 bases and V 4 bases, and 9 bases lay outside the gene matches. CDR3 sequence reads: CSATKTGTGASPLHF. The CDR3 DNA sequence: TGCAGTGCTACAAAGACCGGGACAGGGGCTTCACCCCTCCACTTT.

This clonotype was counted a few times. The J gene is TRBJ2-5, the V gene TRBV5-1; 10 bases match TRBD2. This CDR3 has 15 residues. With V trimmed by 4 bases and J by 3 bases, 6 bases remained unmatched. The germline V gene encodes CDR1 SGHRS and CDR2 YFSETQ. CDR3 nucleotides: TGCGCCAGCAGCGGAGGACTAGCGGATGAAGAGACCCAGTACTTC. Encoded protein: CASSGGLADEETQYF.

This clonotype was picked up a small number of times. This chain joins TRBV4-1 and TRBJ1-2; TRBD1 aligns across 7 bases. This CDR3 has 16 amino acids. CDR1 MGHRA and CDR2 YSYEKL come from the germline V gene. The J segment lost 4 bases and the V segment lost 3 bases, leaving 11 bases of the junction unmatched. The CDR3: CASSHPGEGGIYGYTF. DNA for the CDR3: TGCGCCAGCAGCCACCCCGGTGAAGGGGGCATCTATGGCTACACCTTC.

As concerns this clonotype: A much larger clone differs by one base, so this may be a read error. V and J are TRBV4-3 and TRBJ1-6, with TRBD1 matching 9 bases. From germline, CDR1 is LGHNA and CDR2 YSLEER. This CDR3 has 13 amino acids. J was trimmed by 9 bases and V by 11 bases; bases with no gene match: 8. DNA of the CDR3: TGCGCCGCCATCCGGGACAGGGCTTCACCCCTCCACTTT. Amino acids: CAAIRDRASPLHF.

This chain joins TRBV7-9 and TRBJ2-7, with 8 positions matching TRBD2. CDR1 and CDR2 (germline): SEHNR, FQNEAQ (reference sequence). There are 15 residues in the CDR3. The J segment lost 3 bases and the V segment lost 5 bases, leaving 9 bases of the junction unmatched. The CDR3 region is CASSLEGTSGYEQYF. CDR3 DNA sequence: TGTGCCAGCAGCCTGGAAGGCACTAGCGGCTACGAGCAGTACTTC.

The genes are TRBV20-1 and TRBJ2-3; D could derive from TRBD1 or TRBD2 (5 bases each). This CDR3 region has 14 residues. Germline-derived CDR1 and CDR2 are DFQATT and SNEGSKA (reference sequence). V was pared by 6 bases and J by 3 bases, with 16 bases between. DNA of the CDR3: TGCAGTGCCCCGGGACCAACCGGGACAGATACGCAGTATTTT. It translates to CSAPGPTGTDTQYF.

This clonotype turned up a few times. The gene calls are TRBV12-3 or TRBV12-4 and TRBJ1-1; 7 nucleotides agree with TRBD1. The junction had 9 bases not matched to a gene; V was cut back by 5 bases and J by 0 bases. This CDR3 is 16 amino acids long. The CDR3 nucleotides read TGTGCCAGCAGTCCTCTCCCGACAGGGTTGAACACTGAAGCTTTCTTT. This codes for CASSPLPTGLNTEAFF.